This note documents a single T cell receptor (beta chain) sequence. This sample was included in a study of T cell changes during pregnancy in multiple sclerosis. TCRdb's table, derived via immunoSEQ multiplex PCR, lists solely in-frame clones and lacks some. The repertoire holds approximately 50,000 clones, with roughly 90% as singletons. This receptor was identified in a female donor with multiple sclerosis, enrolled in a pregnancy study. The sample consisted of CD4+ T cells from peripheral blood mononuclear cells, taken after pregnancy.

The CDR3 sequence: CASSTLAGGGNEQFF. The CDR3 DNA sequence: TGTGCCAGCAGCACTCTAGCGGGAGGGGGTAATGAGCAGTTCTTC. V and J are TRBV7-2 and TRBJ2-1, with 12 bases aligning to TRBD2. The CDR3 has 15 residues. Per germline, CDR1 SGHTA and CDR2 FQGNSA. With 5 bases clipped from V and 7 bases from J, the junction kept 6 bases outside the gene matches.